The clone carrying this TCR beta chain was observed a handful of times. Its antigen is as yet unknown. This entry is derived from a study of Ad26.COV2.S vaccination and SARS-CoV-2 variants. Study in general: Intramuscular Ad26.COV2.S doses were given once or twice, 56 days apart. Study results and limitations: Possible underestimation of total T cell responses by the TCR breadth and depth analyses was noted.

The CDR3 runs to 20 residues. Trimming took off 3 bases at V and 0 bases at J, with 25 bases between the two ends. Germline assignment: CDR1 SGHRS and CDR2 YFSETQ. This sample's treatment: over 15 received Ad26.COV2.S at low or high dose, single or two shots; several received placebo; per-sample allocation not given. Sampling was performed 63 days after the first vaccine or placebo injection. The individual, an adult aged 18-55 years, was a donor in Boston. TCRdb's table, derived via immunoSEQ multiplex PCR, lists solely in-frame clones and lacks some. The repertoire holds fewer than 400,000 clones, 70% to 90% seen once, with 1.9% in the top ten.

The sample was peripheral blood, taken in a trial of Ad26.COV2.S vaccine versus placebo. This chain joins TRBV5-1 and TRBJ2-1; either TRBD1 or TRBD2 may fit D (7 bases each). The receptor's source is a person aged 18-65 years who received the Ad26.COV2.S COVID-19 vaccine or a placebo. In DNA, the CDR3 is TGCGCCAGCAGCTCCTGGAGGAGCGGGACAGCTCTTTTCTCCTACAATGAGCAGTTCTTC. This translates into CASSSWRSGTALFSYNEQFF.